Sequencing of this T cell receptor beta chain was carried out in a study of blood T cell repertoires in COVID-19. Study as a whole: PBMCs, B-cell-depleted T cells, or T cells were the source of the cDNA or gDNA that made up the material.

Recruited during active infection, patients (from Seattle) were subsequently followed longitudinally. Authors' analysis steps: Reference gene primer amplification gave nucleated cell count estimates. Sequenced by immunoSEQ multiplex PCR; TCRdb stores in-frame clones only, minus some. V and J calls and clone size are copied from that table; D and trimming were computed from the DNA. This table has almost 350,000 clones, approximately 89% appearing once. Trimming took off 7 bases at V and 1 base at J, with 11 bases between the two ends. From germline, CDR1 is LNHDA and CDR2 SQIVND (reference sequence). The CDR3 spans 14 residues.

The receptor's source is a woman aged 55-69 years with COVID-19, enrolled during active disease. The chain has TRBV19 and TRBJ1-5; D is unclear. Sequenced material: peripheral blood. The CDR3 nucleotides read TGTGCCAGTACTGAGACATGGAGCAATCAGCCCCAGCATTTT. Translated, it gives CASTETWSNQPQHF.